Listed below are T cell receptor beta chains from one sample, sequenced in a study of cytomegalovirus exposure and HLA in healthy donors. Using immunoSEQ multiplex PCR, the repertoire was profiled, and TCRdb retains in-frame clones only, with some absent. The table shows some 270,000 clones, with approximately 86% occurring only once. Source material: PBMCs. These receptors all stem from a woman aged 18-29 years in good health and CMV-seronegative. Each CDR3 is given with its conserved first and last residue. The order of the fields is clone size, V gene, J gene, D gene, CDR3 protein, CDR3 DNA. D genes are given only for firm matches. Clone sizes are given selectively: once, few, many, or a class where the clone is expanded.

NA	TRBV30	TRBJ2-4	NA	CAWSTGTGENIQYF	TGTGCCTGGAGTACAGGGACGGGTGAAAACATTCAGTACTTC
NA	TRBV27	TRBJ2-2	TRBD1	CASRHYRDRVGELFF	TGTGCCAGCAGGCATTATAGGGACAGGGTTGGGGAGCTGTTTTTT
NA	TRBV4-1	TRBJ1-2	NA	CASSQVTPGGYTF	TGCGCCAGCAGCCAAGTGACTCCTGGTGGCTACACCTTC
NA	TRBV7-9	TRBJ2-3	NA	CASSRGTSDTQYF	TGTGCCAGCAGCCGGGGGACTTCAGATACGCAGTATTTT
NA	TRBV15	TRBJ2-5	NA	CATSRRETQYF	TGTGCCACCAGCAGACGAGAGACCCAGTACTTC
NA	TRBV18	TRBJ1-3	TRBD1	CASSPGTGGNSGNTIYF	TGTGCCAGCTCCCCCGGGACAGGGGGCAACTCTGGAAACACCATATATTTT
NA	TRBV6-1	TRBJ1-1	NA	CASSEGGWTEAFF	TGTGCCAGCAGTGAGGGAGGGTGGACTGAAGCTTTCTTT
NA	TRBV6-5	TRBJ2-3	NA	CASSLISNQPQYF	TGTGCCAGCAGTCTCATTAGCAATCAGCCCCAGTATTTT
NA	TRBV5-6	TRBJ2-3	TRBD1	CASQATGGTDTQYF	TGTGCCAGCCAAGCGACAGGGGGTACAGATACGCAGTATTTT
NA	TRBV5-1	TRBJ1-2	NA	CASSLDRTEGGYTF	TGCGCCAGCAGCTTGGACAGGACAGAAGGTGGCTACACCTTC
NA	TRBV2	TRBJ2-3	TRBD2	CATMVRLAEPTDTQYF	TGTGCCACCATGGTTCGACTAGCGGAGCCCACAGATACGCAGTATTTT
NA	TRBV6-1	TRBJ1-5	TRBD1	CASQRGMGTGQPQHF	TGTGCCAGTCAACGAGGAATGGGGACAGGTCAGCCCCAGCATTTT
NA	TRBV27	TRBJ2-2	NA	CASSYLTAMNTGELFF	TGTGCCAGCAGTTACCTGACAGCGATGAACACCGGGGAGCTGTTTTTT
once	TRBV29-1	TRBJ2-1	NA	CSVPHRTEGNEQFF	TGCAGCGTTCCCCACCGGACTGAAGGCAATGAGCAGTTCTTC
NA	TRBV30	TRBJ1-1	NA	CAWSGTVGGAFF	TGTGCCTGGAGTGGGACAGTGGGGGGGGCTTTCTTT
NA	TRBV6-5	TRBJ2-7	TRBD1	CASSYSRQGASYEQYF	TGTGCCAGCAGTTACTCTAGACAGGGGGCTTCCTACGAGCAGTACTTC
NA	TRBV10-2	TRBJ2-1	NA	CASSERRSSSTGNEQFF	TGCGCCAGCAGTGAGAGGAGGTCTAGCTCGACAGGCAATGAGCAGTTCTTC
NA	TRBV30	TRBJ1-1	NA	CAWSVFSGAFF	TGTGCCTGGAGTGTATTCTCCGGAGCTTTCTTT
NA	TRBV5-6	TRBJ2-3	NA	CASSFLGRGSTDTQYF	TGTGCCAGCAGCTTCCTCGGGCGGGGTAGCACAGATACGCAGTATTTT
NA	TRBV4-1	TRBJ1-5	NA	CASSQDYRHQPQHF	TGCGCCAGCAGCCAAGACTACAGGCACCAGCCCCAGCATTTT
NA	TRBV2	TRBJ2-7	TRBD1	CASIPDRAGWEQYF	TGTGCCAGCATCCCGGACAGGGCAGGTTGGGAGCAGTACTTC
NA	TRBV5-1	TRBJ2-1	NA	CASSVTSHNEQFF	TGCGCCAGCAGCGTCACTAGCCACAATGAGCAGTTCTTC
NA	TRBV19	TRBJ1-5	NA	CASSLGGSNQPQHF	TGTGCCAGTAGTCTCGGGGGTAGCAATCAGCCCCAGCATTTT
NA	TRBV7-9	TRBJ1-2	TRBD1	CASSPAGQGFYGYTF	TGTGCCAGCAGCCCGGCGGGACAGGGCTTCTATGGCTACACCTTC
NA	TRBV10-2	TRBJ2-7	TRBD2	CASSRVRGRADEQYF	TGCGCCAGCTCGCGGGTTCGAGGGAGGGCCGACGAGCAGTACTTC
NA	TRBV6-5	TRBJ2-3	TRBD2	CASRVAGATDTQYF	TGTGCCAGCAGGGTAGCGGGAGCCACAGATACGCAGTATTTT
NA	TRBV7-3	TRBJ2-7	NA	CASSNEWGREQYF	TGTGCCAGCAGCAATGAATGGGGGCGCGAGCAGTACTTC
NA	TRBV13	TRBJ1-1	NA	CASSLRPREGTEAFF	TGTGCCAGCAGCTTAAGGCCCAGGGAAGGAACTGAAGCTTTCTTT
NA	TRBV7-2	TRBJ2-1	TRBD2	CASSAREGNEQFF	TGTGCCAGCAGCGCTCGGGAGGGCAATGAGCAGTTCTTC
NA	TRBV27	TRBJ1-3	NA	CASSLWAGTPGNTIYF	TGTGCCAGCAGTTTATGGGCAGGAACTCCTGGAAACACCATATATTTT
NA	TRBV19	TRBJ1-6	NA	CASSIQGSYNSPLHF	TGTGCCAGTAGTATCCAGGGCTCCTATAATTCACCCCTCCACTTT
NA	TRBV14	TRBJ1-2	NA	CASSPLSGVHTF	TGTGCCAGCAGCCCGTTGAGCGGAGTCCACACCTTC
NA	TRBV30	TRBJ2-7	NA	CALNTGFSYEQYF	TGTGCCTTAAACACAGGGTTTTCCTACGAGCAGTACTTC
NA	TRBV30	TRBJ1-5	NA	CAWSEGANQPQHF	TGTGCCTGGAGTGAAGGGGCCAATCAGCCCCAGCATTTT
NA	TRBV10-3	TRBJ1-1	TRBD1	CAIRDLTGVELRNTEAFF	TGTGCCATCAGAGACCTTACAGGGGTAGAATTGAGGAACACTGAAGCTTTCTTT
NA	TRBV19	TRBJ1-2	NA	CASSMLHQDSYYGYTF	TGTGCCAGTAGTATGCTCCATCAGGACTCTTACTATGGCTACACCTTC
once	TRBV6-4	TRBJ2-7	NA	CASSDSSEQYF	TGTGCCAGCAGTGACTCGAGCGAGCAGTACTTC
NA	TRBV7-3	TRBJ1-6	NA	CASSPGTPVALHF	TGTGCCAGCAGCCCAGGGACACCCGTGGCCCTCCACTTT
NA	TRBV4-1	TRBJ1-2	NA	CASSQVSGPYGYTF	TGCGCCAGCAGCCAAGTGAGTGGGCCTTATGGCTACACCTTC
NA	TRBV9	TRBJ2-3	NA	CASSPEEQGPQDTQYF	TGTGCCAGCAGCCCAGAGGAGCAGGGGCCGCAAGATACGCAGTATTTT
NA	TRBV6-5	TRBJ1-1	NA	CASSYSYRQMNTEAFF	TGTGCCAGCAGTTACTCGTATCGACAGATGAACACTGAAGCTTTCTTT